This entry features one T cell receptor (beta chain) sequence. The PCR used 60 Vbeta and 13 Jbeta primers. Using immunoSEQ multiplex PCR, the repertoire was profiled, and TCRdb retains in-frame clones only, with some absent. This table holds more than 95,000 clones, 10% to 13% found once. The sample belongs to a study of cytomegalovirus exposure and HLA in healthy donors. Looked up from germline, CDR1 is ENHRY and CDR2 is SYGVKD. The CDR3 is made up of 15 amino acids. The V end was cut by 11 bases, the J end by 5 bases, with 25 bases between. This rearrangement joins TRBV10-3 to TRBJ2-7, with a possible D match to TRBD1 (5 bases). This receptor was taken from a woman between 18 and 29 years old in good health and CMV-seropositive. Sequencing input: PBMCs. CDR3 residues: CAAQAVGSGIDEQYF. The CDR3 nucleotides are TGTGCCGCCCAAGCCGTTGGTTCAGGGATCGACGAGCAGTACTTC.